The rows below give T cell receptor beta chains drawn from one sample of a study of control samples from healthy donors and cancer patients. The method was immunoSEQ multiplex PCR; TCRdb's version includes in-frame clones alone and lacks a portion of them. The sample holds some 190,000 clones. Sequenced: blood. These receptors were taken from a woman aged 30 to 39 in good health. The CDR3 runs from the conserved cysteine through the conserved F or W. The order of the fields is CDR3 protein, J gene, V gene.

cdr3_aa: CASSYRGVGEGYTF
j_call: TRBJ1-2
v_call: TRBV5-1

cdr3_aa: CASSVGVGTGPYEQYF
j_call: TRBJ2-7
v_call: TRBV9

cdr3_aa: CASSRGSAGETQYF
j_call: TRBJ2-5
v_call: TRBV5-1

cdr3_aa: CASLEGSNQPQHF
j_call: TRBJ1-5
v_call: TRBV18

cdr3_aa: CASSHVGSSISGNTIYF
j_call: TRBJ1-3
v_call: TRBV4-1

cdr3_aa: CSARDRDGNQPQHF
j_call: TRBJ1-5
v_call: TRBV29-1

cdr3_aa: CASSFTGTGSGNTIYF
j_call: TRBJ1-3
v_call: TRBV7-9

cdr3_aa: CASSFPSTGYTF
j_call: TRBJ1-2
v_call: TRBV28

cdr3_aa: CASSHTDRTYAFF
j_call: TRBJ1-1
v_call: TRBV4-1

cdr3_aa: CASSRPTGANVLTF
j_call: TRBJ2-6
v_call: TRBV11-3

cdr3_aa: CATGGSGNQPQHF
j_call: TRBJ1-5
v_call: TRBV10-3

cdr3_aa: CASSYGYSYNEQFF
j_call: TRBJ2-1
v_call: TRBV4-2

cdr3_aa: CASSQEQGRQGPEAFF
j_call: TRBJ1-1
v_call: TRBV4-1

cdr3_aa: CASSLGGYEQYF
j_call: TRBJ2-7
v_call: TRBV28

cdr3_aa: CASSSFGGYEQYF
j_call: TRBJ2-7
v_call: TRBV7-3

cdr3_aa: CAIQNTEAFF
j_call: TRBJ1-1
v_call: TRBV27

cdr3_aa: CASSQPDSGGGYGYTF
j_call: TRBJ1-2
v_call: TRBV4-2

cdr3_aa: CASWGSTEAFF
j_call: TRBJ1-1
v_call: TRBV28

cdr3_aa: CAWSLKQELPFPLFHQPQHF
j_call: TRBJ1-5
v_call: TRBV30

cdr3_aa: CASSLELTGGVRAFF
j_call: TRBJ1-1
v_call: TRBV18

cdr3_aa: CASSLTSYNEQFF
j_call: TRBJ2-1
v_call: TRBV5-4

cdr3_aa: CSGGTGSTTEAFF
j_call: TRBJ1-1
v_call: TRBV29-1

cdr3_aa: CASSFGKGGETQYF
j_call: TRBJ2-5
v_call: TRBV7-9